This T cell receptor beta chain was sequenced in a study of radiotherapy plus CTLA-4 blockade in lung cancer. Study-wide results and caveats: Among blood TCR repertoires after radiotherapy plus ipilimumab, tumor-derived clones expanded.

This clone has just one count. Its target is not known. This table comes from immunoSEQ multiplex PCR, and its TCRdb copy is limited to in-frame clones, with some not included. The sample has some 110,000 clones, approximately 80% seen once; the top ten hold 5% to 5.5%. The CDR3 runs 14 residues. V lost 5 bases and J lost 4; bases outside the gene matches: 7. Germline V gene lookup returns CDR1 MRHNA and CDR2 SNTAGT. This sequence was found in a human donor with non-small cell lung cancer who had a partial response to radiotherapy plus ipilimumab. This chain links TRBV6-4 with TRBJ2-7, with 8 bases lining up with TRBD2. The sample was peripheral blood, taken from a patient treated with radiotherapy plus ipilimumab. CDR3 in DNA: TGTGCCAGCAGTCCGGGGGGGGTGAGGTACGAGCAGTACGTC. Protein product: CASSPGGVRYEQYV.